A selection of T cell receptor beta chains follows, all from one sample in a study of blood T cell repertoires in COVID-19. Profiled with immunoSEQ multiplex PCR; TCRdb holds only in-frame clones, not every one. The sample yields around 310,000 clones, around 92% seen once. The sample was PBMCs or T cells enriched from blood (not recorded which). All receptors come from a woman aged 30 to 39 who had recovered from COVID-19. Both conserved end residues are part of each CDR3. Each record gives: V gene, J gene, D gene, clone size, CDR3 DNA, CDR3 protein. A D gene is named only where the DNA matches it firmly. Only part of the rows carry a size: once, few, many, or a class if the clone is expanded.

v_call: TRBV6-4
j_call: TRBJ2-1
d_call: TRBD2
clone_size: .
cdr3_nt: TGTGCCAGCAGTAGCGGGAGGGCCGGATCCAATGAGCAGTTCTTC
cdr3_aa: CASSSGRAGSNEQFF

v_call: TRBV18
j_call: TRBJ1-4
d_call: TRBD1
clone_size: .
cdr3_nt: TGTGCCAGCTCACAGACAGGGACAGAAAATGAAAAACTGTTTTTT
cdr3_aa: CASSQTGTENEKLFF

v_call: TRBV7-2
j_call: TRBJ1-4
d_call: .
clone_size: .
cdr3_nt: TGTGCCAGCAGCTTTTCCTTCGGCGGGAAGAATGAAAAACTGTTTTTT
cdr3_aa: CASSFSFGGKNEKLFF

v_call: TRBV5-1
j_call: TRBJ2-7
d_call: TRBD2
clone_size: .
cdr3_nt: TGCGCCAGCAGGCCAACTAGCGGAACATCCTACGAGCAGTACTTC
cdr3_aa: CASRPTSGTSYEQYF

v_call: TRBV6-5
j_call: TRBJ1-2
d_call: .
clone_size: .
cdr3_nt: TGTGCCAGCAGTTACAACACAATTTATGGCTACACCTTC
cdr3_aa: CASSYNTIYGYTF

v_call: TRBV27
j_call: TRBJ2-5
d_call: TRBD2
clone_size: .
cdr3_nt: TGTGCCAGCAGCCCTGTTCGGGGTAGCGGGACACAAGAGACCCAGTACTTC
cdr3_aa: CASSPVRGSGTQETQYF

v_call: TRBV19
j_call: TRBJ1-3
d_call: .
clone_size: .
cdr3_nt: TGTGCCAGTACCACAGAGGACGGCGGGGGAAACACCATATATTTT
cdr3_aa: CASTTEDGGGNTIYF

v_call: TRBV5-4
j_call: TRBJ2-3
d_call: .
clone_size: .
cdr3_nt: TGTGCCAGCAGCTTGGGAGCCTCCACAGATACGCAGTATTTT
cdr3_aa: CASSLGASTDTQYF

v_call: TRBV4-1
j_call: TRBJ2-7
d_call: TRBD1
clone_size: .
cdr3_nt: TGCGCCAGCAGATCACCGGGACAGGGAATCTACGAGCAGTACTTC
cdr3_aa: CASRSPGQGIYEQYF

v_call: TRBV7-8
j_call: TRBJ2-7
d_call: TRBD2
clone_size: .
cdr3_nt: TGTGCCAGCAGCCGGGCGGGAGTGGGCGAGCAGTACTTC
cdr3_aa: CASSRAGVGEQYF

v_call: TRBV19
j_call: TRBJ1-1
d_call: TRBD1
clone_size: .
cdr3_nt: TGTGCCAGTATCCCAAGGGACAGAACCAACACTGAAGCTTTCTTT
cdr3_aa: CASIPRDRTNTEAFF

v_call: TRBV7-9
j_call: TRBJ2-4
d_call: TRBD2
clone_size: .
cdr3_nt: TGTGCCAGCAGCCCGGCGCGGGTAGCGGGAGAACGGAACATTCAGTACTTC
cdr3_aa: CASSPARVAGERNIQYF

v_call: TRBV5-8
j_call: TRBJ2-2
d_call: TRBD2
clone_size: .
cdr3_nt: TGTGCCAGCAGCTTGATCGCCTCGGGCGGGAGTACCGGGGAGCTGTTTTTT
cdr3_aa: CASSLIASGGSTGELFF

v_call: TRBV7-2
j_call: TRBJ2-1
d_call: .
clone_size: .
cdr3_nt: TGTGCCAGCAGCGGCTCACCAGCGAGTTCCTACAATGAGCAGTTCTTC
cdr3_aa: CASSGSPASSYNEQFF

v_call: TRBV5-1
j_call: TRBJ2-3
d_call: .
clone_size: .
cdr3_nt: TGCGCCAGCAGCTTGTCGTTGGGGGGGCAGACAGATACGCAGTATTTT
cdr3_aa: CASSLSLGGQTDTQYF

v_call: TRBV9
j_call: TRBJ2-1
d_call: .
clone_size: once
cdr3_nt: TGTGCCAGCAGCGTAGGTTATGGCGGGGCATCCTACAATGAGCAGTTCTTC
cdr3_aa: CASSVGYGGASYNEQFF

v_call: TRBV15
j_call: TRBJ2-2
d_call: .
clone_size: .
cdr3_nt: TGTGCCACCAGCAGAGTCGGCACCGGGGAGCTGTTTTTT
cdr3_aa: CATSRVGTGELFF

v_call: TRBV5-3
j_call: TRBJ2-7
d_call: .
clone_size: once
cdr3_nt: TGTGCCAGAAGGGAAACAGGGAGTAGTTACGAGCAGTACTTC
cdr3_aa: CARRETGSSYEQYF

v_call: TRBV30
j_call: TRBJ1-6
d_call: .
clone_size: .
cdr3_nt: TGTGCCTGGACAAAAGCTGGGCAGCCTAATTCACCCCTCCACTTT
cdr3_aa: CAWTKAGQPNSPLHF

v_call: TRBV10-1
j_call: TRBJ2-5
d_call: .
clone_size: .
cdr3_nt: TGCGCCAGCAGTGATCGGGGAAGAGAGACCCAGTACTTC
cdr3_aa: CASSDRGRETQYF

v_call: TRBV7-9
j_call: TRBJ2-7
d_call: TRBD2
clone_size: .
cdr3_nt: TGTGCCAGCCTAACTCTGACTAGCGGGACAACCTCCTACGAGCAGTACTTC
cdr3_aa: CASLTLTSGTTSYEQYF

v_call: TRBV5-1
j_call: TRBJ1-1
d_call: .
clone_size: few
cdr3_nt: TGCGCCAGCAGCTTAGGGGGACCGCACACTGAAGCTTTCTTT
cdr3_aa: CASSLGGPHTEAFF

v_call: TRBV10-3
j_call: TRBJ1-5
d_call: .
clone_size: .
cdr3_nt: TGTGCCATCAGTGAGTCACAGGGCGGTCAGCCCCAGCATTTT
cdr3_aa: CAISESQGGQPQHF